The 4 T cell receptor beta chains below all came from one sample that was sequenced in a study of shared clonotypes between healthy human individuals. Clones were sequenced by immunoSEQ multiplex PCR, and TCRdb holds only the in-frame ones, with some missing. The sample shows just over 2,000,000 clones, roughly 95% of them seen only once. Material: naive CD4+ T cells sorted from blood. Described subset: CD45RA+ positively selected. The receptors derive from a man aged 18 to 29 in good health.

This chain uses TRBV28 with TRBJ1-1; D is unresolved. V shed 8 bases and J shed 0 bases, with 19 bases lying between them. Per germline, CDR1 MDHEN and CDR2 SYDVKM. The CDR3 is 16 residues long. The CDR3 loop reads CASSLAGWSMNTEAFF. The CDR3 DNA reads TGTGCCAGCTCCTTAGCCGGTTGGTCCATGAACACTGAAGCTTTCTTT.

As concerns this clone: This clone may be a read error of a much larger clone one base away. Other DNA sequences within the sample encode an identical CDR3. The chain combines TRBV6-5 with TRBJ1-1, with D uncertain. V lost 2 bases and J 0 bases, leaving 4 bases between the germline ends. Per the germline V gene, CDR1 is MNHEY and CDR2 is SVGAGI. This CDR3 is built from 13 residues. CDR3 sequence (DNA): TGTGCCAGCAGTTACAGAATGAACACTGAAGCTTTCTTT. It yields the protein CASSYRMNTEAFF.

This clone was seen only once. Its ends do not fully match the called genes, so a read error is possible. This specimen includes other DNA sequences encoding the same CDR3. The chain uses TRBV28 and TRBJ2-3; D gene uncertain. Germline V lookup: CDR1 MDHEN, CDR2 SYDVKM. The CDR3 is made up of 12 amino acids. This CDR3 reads CASRSSTDTQYF. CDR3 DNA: TGTGCCAGCAGATCGAGCACAGATACGCAGTATTTC.

The CDR3, as DNA: TGTGCCAGCAGCCGGGGGCTAGCGGGAGGTCTACAAGAGACCCAGTACTTC. This codes for CASSRGLAGGLQETQYF. The chain joins TRBV7-9 to TRBJ2-5; TRBD2 matches 11 bases. The V segment lost 5 bases and the J segment 2 bases; nucleotides outside the gene matches: 10. Germline assignment: CDR1 SEHNR and CDR2 FQNEAQ (reference sequence). The CDR3 sequence is 17 residues long.